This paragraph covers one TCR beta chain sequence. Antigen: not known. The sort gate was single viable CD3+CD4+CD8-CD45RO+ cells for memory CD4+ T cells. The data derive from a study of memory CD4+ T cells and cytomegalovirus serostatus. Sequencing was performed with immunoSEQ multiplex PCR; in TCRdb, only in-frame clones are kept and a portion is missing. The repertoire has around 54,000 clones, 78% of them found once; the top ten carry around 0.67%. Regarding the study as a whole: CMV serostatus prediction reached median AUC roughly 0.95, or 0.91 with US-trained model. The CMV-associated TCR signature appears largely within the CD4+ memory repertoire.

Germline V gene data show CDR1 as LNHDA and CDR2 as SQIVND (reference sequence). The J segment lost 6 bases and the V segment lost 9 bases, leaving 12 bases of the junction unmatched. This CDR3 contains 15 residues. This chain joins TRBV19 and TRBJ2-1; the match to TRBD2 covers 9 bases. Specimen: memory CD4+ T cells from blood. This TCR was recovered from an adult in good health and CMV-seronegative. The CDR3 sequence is CASRDGGRAGNEQFF. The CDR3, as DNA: TGTGCCAGCCGCGATGGCGGGAGGGCGGGCAATGAGCAGTTCTTC.